This is a list of T cell receptor beta chains from one sample in a study of response to subunit inactivated influenza vaccine. One entry per CDR3 protein results from TCRdb running MiXCR on the RT-PCR reads. This sample has hundreds of thousands of distinct CDR3 sequences; around 13% occur once, and the top ten carry roughly 7.2%. This sample comprised PBMCs from blood, obtained around 14 days before vaccination. Receptors originate from a man in his fifties or sixties who received an inactivated influenza vaccine. The CDR3 runs from the conserved cysteine through the conserved F or W. D genes are given only for firm matches. Clone sizes are given selectively: once, few, many, or a class where the clone is expanded.

j_call: TRBJ2-2
v_call: TRBV12-3/TRBV12-4
d_call: TRBD1
clone_size: many
cdr3_aa: CASSLPQQGAGELFF
cdr3_nt: TGTGCCAGCAGTTTGCCTCAACAGGGGGCCGGGGAGCTGTTTTTT

j_call: TRBJ2-5
v_call: TRBV12-3/TRBV12-4
d_call: TRBD1
clone_size: -
cdr3_aa: CASSTRTGVRETQYF
cdr3_nt: TGTGCCAGCAGTACCAGGACAGGGGTTCGAGAGACCCAGTACTTC

j_call: TRBJ1-1
v_call: TRBV18
d_call: -
clone_size: -
cdr3_aa: CASSPLNGNTEAFF
cdr3_nt: TGTGCCAGCTCCCCGCTAAACGGGAACACTGAAGCTTTCTTT

j_call: TRBJ2-1
v_call: TRBV5-1
d_call: TRBD2
clone_size: few
cdr3_aa: CASSLGGSNYNEQFF
cdr3_nt: TGCGCCAGCAGCTTGGGCGGGAGTAACTACAATGAGCAGTTCTTC

j_call: TRBJ2-7
v_call: TRBV27
d_call: TRBD2
clone_size: -
cdr3_aa: CASSLVTSGGIYEQYF
cdr3_nt: TGTGCCAGCAGTCTGGTGACTAGCGGAGGCATCTACGAGCAGTACTTC

j_call: TRBJ1-2
v_call: TRBV28
d_call: TRBD1
clone_size: -
cdr3_aa: CASSPRQGIAGYTF
cdr3_nt: TGTGCCAGCAGTCCTAGACAGGGAATAGCTGGCTACACCTTC

j_call: TRBJ1-1
v_call: TRBV29-1
d_call: -
clone_size: -
cdr3_aa: CSVVRGMNTEAFF
cdr3_nt: TGCAGCGTTGTAAGAGGTATGAACACTGAAGCTTTCTTT

j_call: TRBJ2-3
v_call: TRBV24-1
d_call: -
clone_size: few
cdr3_aa: CATSRQSTDTQYF
cdr3_nt: TGTGCCACCAGTCGACAGAGCACAGATACGCAGTATTTT

j_call: TRBJ2-4
v_call: TRBV3-1
d_call: -
clone_size: many
cdr3_aa: CASSQRQDGIQYF
cdr3_nt: TGTGCCAGCAGCCAACGACAGGACGGCATTCAGTACTTC

j_call: TRBJ2-7
v_call: TRBV6-6
d_call: -
clone_size: -
cdr3_aa: CASTPRPGYEQYF
cdr3_nt: TGTGCCAGCACTCCCCGTCCAGGCTACGAGCAGTACTTC

j_call: TRBJ2-7
v_call: TRBV20-1
d_call: -
clone_size: few
cdr3_aa: CSASGLTLPRSYEQYF
cdr3_nt: TGCAGTGCTAGTGGGCTAACTCTTCCCCGCTCCTACGAGCAGTACTTC

j_call: TRBJ2-3
v_call: TRBV29-1
d_call: -
clone_size: -
cdr3_aa: CSVPNRGAITDTQYF
cdr3_nt: TGCAGCGTCCCGAACCGGGGGGCAATCACAGATACGCAGTATTTT

j_call: TRBJ2-3
v_call: TRBV29-1
d_call: TRBD2
clone_size: few
cdr3_aa: CSVDSRGRVSDTQYF
cdr3_nt: TGCAGCGTTGATTCCCGCGGGAGAGTATCAGATACGCAGTATTTT

j_call: TRBJ2-5
v_call: TRBV4-1
d_call: -
clone_size: -
cdr3_aa: CASSQEWLTGRLEYF
cdr3_nt: TGCGCCAGCAGCCAAGAGTGGCTAACCGGAAGGTTAGAGTACTTC

j_call: TRBJ2-6
v_call: TRBV4-2
d_call: -
clone_size: few
cdr3_aa: CASSQDGPTWANVLTF
cdr3_nt: TGTGCCAGCAGCCAAGATGGCCCAACCTGGGCCAACGTCCTGACTTTC

j_call: TRBJ2-7
v_call: TRBV9
d_call: -
clone_size: many
cdr3_aa: CASSVGGSGYEQYF
cdr3_nt: TGTGCCAGCAGCGTAGGGGGGTCGGGCTACGAGCAGTACTTC

j_call: TRBJ2-2
v_call: TRBV12-3/TRBV12-4
d_call: -
clone_size: -
cdr3_aa: CASSPAVVGELFF
cdr3_nt: TGTGCCAGCAGCCCCGCGGTAGTCGGGGAGCTGTTTTTT

j_call: TRBJ1-2
v_call: TRBV7-2
d_call: TRBD1
clone_size: -
cdr3_aa: CASSSHRGPTRDYGYTF
cdr3_nt: TGTGCCAGCAGCTCCCACAGGGGCCCCACTCGAGACTATGGCTACACCTTC

j_call: TRBJ2-1
v_call: TRBV6-1
d_call: TRBD2
clone_size: many
cdr3_aa: CASSKTSGAYNEQFF
cdr3_nt: TGTGCCAGCAGTAAGACTAGCGGGGCCTACAATGAGCAGTTCTTC

j_call: TRBJ1-5
v_call: TRBV12-3/TRBV12-4
d_call: -
clone_size: -
cdr3_aa: CASSLGQGFEPQHF
cdr3_nt: TGTGCCAGCAGTTTGGGGCAAGGCTTCGAGCCCCAGCATTTT

j_call: TRBJ2-2
v_call: TRBV4-1
d_call: TRBD2
clone_size: few
cdr3_aa: CASSQGRTSKNGELFF
cdr3_nt: TGCGCCAGCAGCCAAGGGAGGACTAGCAAGAACGGGGAGCTGTTTTTT

j_call: TRBJ2-1
v_call: TRBV6-2/TRBV6-3
d_call: TRBD2
clone_size: few
cdr3_aa: CASSYPGGAGESYNEQFF
cdr3_nt: TGTGCCAGCAGTTACCCCGGAGGCGCGGGGGAATCCTACAATGAGCAGTTCTTC

j_call: TRBJ2-1
v_call: TRBV4-2
d_call: TRBD2
clone_size: -
cdr3_aa: CASSKGLAGGPGSYNEQFF
cdr3_nt: TGTGCCAGCAGCAAGGGACTAGCGGGAGGGCCGGGGTCCTACAATGAGCAGTTCTTC

j_call: TRBJ1-1
v_call: TRBV28
d_call: -
clone_size: -
cdr3_aa: CASTPLTYMNTEAFF
cdr3_nt: TGTGCCAGCACCCCCTTGACTTACATGAACACTGAAGCTTTCTTT

j_call: TRBJ2-7
v_call: TRBV27
d_call: TRBD1
clone_size: few
cdr3_aa: CASGQGPWGYEQYF
cdr3_nt: TGTGCCAGCGGACAGGGGCCCTGGGGGTACGAGCAGTACTTC

j_call: TRBJ2-1
v_call: TRBV30
d_call: TRBD2
clone_size: many
cdr3_aa: CAWTAREGLTGEQFF
cdr3_nt: TGTGCCTGGACGGCGCGGGAGGGACTGACGGGTGAGCAGTTCTTC

j_call: TRBJ2-2
v_call: TRBV12-3/TRBV12-4
d_call: -
clone_size: many
cdr3_aa: CASSPARGENTGELFF
cdr3_nt: TGTGCCAGCAGTCCGGCGCGGGGAGAGAACACCGGGGAGCTGTTTTTT

j_call: TRBJ2-2
v_call: TRBV4-3
d_call: -
clone_size: -
cdr3_aa: CASSQSRGSLAGELFF
cdr3_nt: TGCGCCAGCAGCCAATCCCGGGGGTCCCTCGCCGGGGAGCTGTTTTTT

j_call: TRBJ2-7
v_call: TRBV4-2
d_call: TRBD2
clone_size: many
cdr3_aa: CASSQELAGAYEQYF
cdr3_nt: TGTGCCAGCAGCCAAGAACTAGCGGGGGCCTACGAGCAGTACTTC